Listed below are T cell receptor beta chains from one sample, sequenced in a study of cytomegalovirus exposure and HLA in healthy donors. This table comes from immunoSEQ multiplex PCR, and its TCRdb copy is limited to in-frame clones, with some not included. The table has 85,000 to 95,000 clones, 74% seen once; the top ten hold about 22%. The sequencing sample was made of PBMCs. All receptors derive from a young man in good health and CMV-seropositive. Each CDR3 is given with its conserved first and last residue.

v_gene | CDR3aa
TRBV10-3 | CAISESGHFSGNTIYF
TRBV10-1 | CASSESTGGDQPQHF
TRBV11-1 | CASSLSSGRPGKFF
TRBV5-4 | CASSLGTEEAFF
TRBV4-1 | CASSPQRGQYNEQFF
TRBV5-4 | CASSPRTGGQTQYF
TRBV29-1 | CSVATGLNSPLHF
TRBV11-2 | CASSSYSNQPQHF
TRBV30 | CAYSSGVGHNEQFF
TRBV18 | CASSPGGGEQFF
TRBV4-1 | CASSQDPGGGRGEQFF
TRBV19 | CASSIGGYSYEQYF
TRBV14 | CASSHSSFDKNIQYF
TRBV5-6 | CASSRTWGFAYEQYF
TRBV7-2 | CASSYGVGETQYF
TRBV19 | CASSVTANTEAFF
TRBV2 | CASRGERGGLSYEQYF
TRBV6-5 | CASRRQKNTEAFF